This entry lists 6 T cell receptor beta chains sequenced from one sample in a study of blood T cell repertoires in COVID-19 (dated by TCRdb to 2020 to 2022). Library preparation used the immunoSEQ multiplex PCR assay. The immuneACCESS repertoire file appears here via TCRdb, limited to in-frame rearrangements. These files lack a portion of the clones; in checked studies, under half of the deficit traces to unresolved V genes, and the cause of the others is not known. This sample lists over 200,000 clones; about 90% were detected once. The top ten clonotypes cover over 1.5% of the sample. The specimen sequenced was peripheral blood. The receptors originated from a man aged 40-55 years with active or convalescent COVID-19.

The V call is TRBV15, the J call TRBJ2-7, with 8 bases fitting TRBD1. The germline CDR1 and CDR2 sequences are LNHNV and YYDKDF (reference sequence). The J segment lost 3 bases and the V segment lost 3 bases, leaving 10 bases of the junction unmatched. The CDR3 loop spans 16 amino acids. This chain's CDR3 is CATSSSRWGQVYEQYF. CDR3 coding DNA: TGTGCCACCAGCAGCTCGAGGTGGGGACAGGTCTACGAGCAGTACTTC.

The chain uses TRBV4-1 and TRBJ2-3; D gene unclear. This CDR3 has 15 residues. The germline gives CDR1 MGHRA, CDR2 YSYEKL. Trimming pared 7 bases from V and 1 base from J, leaving 15 bases between. CDR3 amino acids: CASNAYYVGTDTQYF. CDR3 DNA: TGCGCCAGCAACGCCTACTATGTTGGCACAGATACGCAGTATTTT.

The CDR3 protein is CAISGPGLAGGDGELFF. The DNA of the CDR3 is TGTGCCATCAGCGGGCCGGGACTAGCGGGAGGGGACGGGGAGCTGTTTTTT. The chain employs TRBV10-3 and TRBJ2-2; the match to TRBD2 covers 16 bases. This CDR3 has 17 amino acids. J gave up 7 bases and V 6 bases, and 8 bases lay outside the gene matches. Germline CDR1 and CDR2: ENHRY and SYGVKD.

The chain employs TRBV10-1 and TRBJ1-1; TRBD1 matches at 7 bases. Germline assignment: CDR1 WNHNN and CDR2 SYGVQD (reference sequence). The CDR3 has 13 residues. V was clipped by 6 bases and J by 4 bases; unmatched bases: 5. The CDR3 protein is CASSLRGSTEAFF. The CDR3 bases are TGCGCCAGCAGCCTCAGGGGGAGCACTGAAGCTTTCTTT.

The chain carries TRBV18 and TRBJ2-7; 11 nucleotides match TRBD2. This CDR3 contains 15 residues. V lost 3 bases, J lost 4 bases, and 5 bases stayed unmatched. Germline values: CDR1 KGHSH, CDR2 LQKENI. CDR3 nucleotide sequence: TGTGCCAGCTCACCTGGGACTAGCGGAGTTTACGAGCAGTACTTC. Residues: CASSPGTSGVYEQYF.

CDR3: CASSLGTSGTSYNEQFF. The CDR3 region has the DNA TGTGCCAGCAGTTTAGGTACTAGCGGGACCTCCTACAATGAGCAGTTCTTC. The rearrangement joins TRBV27 to TRBJ2-1; 10 bases match TRBD2. Germline CDR1 reads MNHEY; CDR2 reads SMNVEV (reference sequence). CDR3 length: 17 residues. The V segment lost 2 bases and the J segment 0 bases; nucleotides outside the gene matches: 4.